The 32 T cell receptor beta chains given below trace back to one sample, sequenced in a study of neurological immune-mediated disorders. TCRdb re-analysed the 5' RACE reads in MiXCR, keeping a single row per CDR3 protein. The sample has around 69,000 distinct CDR3 sequences; around 3.3% are singletons. The sequenced material came from PBMCs. The receptors were sampled from a man in his forties or fifties with multiple sclerosis.

This clonotype occurred many times. The V call is TRBV12-3 or TRBV12-4, the J call TRBJ1-4; 7 nucleotides agree with TRBD1. Germline trimming cut 5 bases from V and 8 bases from J; bases unmatched to any gene: 11. The CDR3 is 15 amino acids. The DNA for the CDR3 is TGTGCCAGCAGTGTTAGATCAGGGGGAAGGGAAAAACTGTTTTTT. Translation: CASSVRSGGREKLFF.

As regards this clonotype: A much larger clone sits a single nucleotide away, making a read error possible. V usage is TRBV29-1 and J usage is TRBJ2-1, with D perhaps assigned TRBD1 or TRBD2 (5 bases each). Germline V gene data show CDR1 as SQVTM and CDR2 as ANQGSEA. With 7 bases removed from V and 8 bases from J, the gap between germline ends came to 12 bases. CDR3 size: 11 residues. The CDR3, as DNA: TGCAGCGCCACTGGGGGTTATGAGCAGTTCTTC. This encodes CSATGGYEQFF.

Ten or more counts support this clonotype. This chain uses TRBV5-1 with TRBJ2-5, with D possibly TRBD1 on 5 matching bases. V lost 4 bases to trimming and J lost 4 bases, with 11 bases between them. The CDR3 sequence is 13 residues long. Germline values: CDR1 SGHRS, CDR2 YFSETQ. The CDR3 nucleotides are TGCGCCAGCAGCACACTCCAGGGAGAGACCCAGTACTTC. Amino acid sequence: CASSTLQGETQYF.

This clonotype was counted many times. This rearrangement joins TRBV20-1 to TRBJ2-4, with D perhaps matching TRBD1 (6 bases). Germline V lookup: CDR1 DFQATT, CDR2 SNEGSKA (reference sequence). The CDR3 sequence is 13 residues long. V was clipped by 6 bases and J by 5 bases, with 14 bases between them. In DNA, the CDR3 is TGCAGTGCCAGTGGACAGAATGAAAACATTCAGTACTTC. Translation gives CSASGQNENIQYF.

Ten or more counts support this clonotype. The CDR3 nucleotides are TGTGCCACCAGTGGAGTATATGGCACCGGGGAGCTGTTTTTT. It yields the protein CATSGVYGTGELFF. This chain joins TRBV24-1 and TRBJ2-2; D ambiguous. This CDR3 has 14 amino acids. Trimming took 5 bases from V and 4 from J, leaving 10 bases between them. Germline assignment: CDR1 KGHDR and CDR2 SFDVKD.

This clonotype was observed at least ten times. The chain joins TRBV14 to TRBJ2-1; D remains ambiguous. The germline V gene encodes CDR1 SGHDN and CDR2 FVKESK. With 1 base removed from V and 12 bases from J, the gap between germline ends came to 10 bases. The CDR3 runs to 12 residues. CDR3 nucleotide sequence: TGTGCCAGCAGCCAAGTAGGCTATCGGCAGTTCTTC. As protein: CASSQVGYRQFF. Full variable domain (remainder filled in from reference TRBV14 and TRBJ2-1): EAGVTQFPSHSVIEKGQTVTLRCDPISGHDNLYWYRRVMGKEIKFLLHFVKESKQDESGMPNNRFLAERTGGTYSTLKVQPAELEDSGVYFCASSQVGYRQFFGPGTRLTVL.

This clonotype has at least ten counts. This chain joins TRBV20-1 and TRBJ1-1, with D possibly TRBD1 on 6 matching bases. Germline V gives CDR1 DFQATT, CDR2 SNEGSKA (reference sequence). This CDR3 has 13 residues. Deletions cut 2 bases from V and 1 base from J, with 8 bases between. CDR3 region: CSARPDRNTEAFF. In DNA form, the CDR3 reads TGCAGTGCTAGACCGGACAGGAACACTGAAGCTTTCTTT.

CDR3 sequence: CASSLTGGGFHNEQFF. The CDR3 nucleotides are TGTGCCAGCAGCTTGACGGGGGGTGGATTCCACAATGAGCAGTTCTTC. V is TRBV5-6 and J is TRBJ2-1, with TRBD2 matching over 7 bases. The CDR3 sequence is 16 residues long. V shed 1 base and J 5 bases; nucleotides not matched to a gene: 9. CDR1 and CDR2 (germline): SGHDT, YYEEEE.

This clonotype was detected ten times or more. The chain carries TRBV5-1 and TRBJ2-6; no clear D. V lost 5 bases, J lost 0 bases, and 6 bases lay in between. This CDR3 is built from 14 residues. Germline V gene sequence: CDR1 SGHRS, CDR2 YFSETQ. The CDR3 nucleotides are TGCGCCAGCAGGGAGCTCTCTGGGGCCAACGTCCTGACTTTC. This encodes CASRELSGANVLTF.

This clonotype was observed at least ten times. The rearrangement uses TRBV20-1 and TRBJ1-4; D gene unclear. Between the trimmed V and J ends, which lost 0 bases and 5 bases, there was a span of 13 bases. The V gene's germline CDR1 is DFQATT and CDR2 SNEGSKA (reference sequence). CDR3 length: 15 residues. CDR3 nucleotides: TGCAGTGCTAGAGATTCCCTCCGGCGGAATGAAAAACTGTTTTTT. It yields the protein CSARDSLRRNEKLFF.

This clonotype was detected many times. The genes are TRBV7-2 and TRBJ2-7; D unresolved. The CDR3 covers 12 residues. The V gene's germline CDR1 is SGHTA and CDR2 FQGNSA. The V end lost 5 bases, the J end lost 4 bases, and 9 bases lay between the germline ends. The CDR3 is CASSHESYEQYF. In nucleotides, the CDR3 is TGTGCCAGCAGCCACGAGTCGTACGAGCAGTACTTC.

This clonotype was detected ten times or more. This rearrangement joins TRBV4-1 to TRBJ2-7; possibly TRBD2 for D (5 bases). CDR1 is MGHRA and CDR2 is YSYEKL in the germline V gene. This CDR3 has 12 residues. The V end was cut by 0 bases, the J end by 7 bases, with 7 bases between. The DNA for the CDR3 is TGCGCCAGCAGCCAAGATAGGAGGGAGCAGTACTTC. As protein: CASSQDRREQYF.

This clonotype showed up many times. The chain couples TRBV15 to TRBJ1-1, with D unresolved. V was clipped by 0 bases and J by 8 bases, with 10 bases between them. Germline CDR1 is LNHNV and CDR2 is YYDKDF (reference sequence). CDR3 length: 13 amino acids. DNA for the CDR3: TGTGCCACCAGCAGAGAGGATTCGACAGAAGCTTTCTTT. This sequence encodes CATSREDSTEAFF.

At least ten counts were recorded for this clonotype. The chain couples TRBV2 to TRBJ2-5; D is unclear. The V and J ends lost 7 bases and 2 bases respectively, with 5 bases between them. The CDR3 sequence is 11 residues long. Germline CDR1 and CDR2: SNHLY and FYNNEI. DNA of the CDR3: TGTGCCAGCAACCGTCAAGAGACCCAGTACTTC. Residues: CASNRQETQYF.

There are many counts of this clonotype. V gene TRBV20-1 combines with J gene TRBJ1-2, with D uncertain. Trimming shortened V by 5 bases and J by 7 bases, and 17 bases separated the two germline ends. This CDR3 region has 13 residues. Looked up from germline, CDR1 is DFQATT and CDR2 is SNEGSKA (reference sequence). The CDR3 nucleotides are TGCAGTGCTCTCGACGGACCCCTCTCTGGCTACACCTTC. It translates to CSALDGPLSGYTF.

This clonotype appeared a few times. Just one base apart from a much larger clone, this may be a read error. Because the CDR3 is missing its conserved closing phenylalanine or tryptophan, this is likely a read error. The DNA is left out, because the CDR3 cannot be placed on it with certainty; the CDR3 is given as TCRdb lists it. This chain links TRBV5-6 with TRBJ2-7; TRBD1, as called in the table, went unchecked against the DNA. The CDR3 length is 13 residues, termini included. CDR1 is SGHDT and CDR2 is YYEEEE in the germline V gene. The chain's CDR3 is CASSLGGATVLNC.

This clonotype showed up many times. The J gene is TRBJ2-4, the V gene TRBV5-1; D unresolved. The V end was cut by 1 base, the J end by 8 bases, with 10 bases between. The CDR3 runs 13 residues. Germline assignment: CDR1 SGHRS and CDR2 YFSETQ. The DNA for the CDR3 is TGCGCCAGCAGCTTGTTTTTGTCAGACATTCAGTACTTC. Translation: CASSLFLSDIQYF.

In this sample, this clonotype turned up many times. This chain joins TRBV20-1 and TRBJ1-1, with D maybe TRBD1 (5 bases). The CDR3 extends over 12 amino acids. Trimming took 7 bases from V and 5 from J, leaving 14 bases between them. CDR1 and CDR2 (germline): DFQATT, SNEGSKA (reference sequence). Written as DNA, the CDR3 is TGCAGTGTTCCTCTCGGGGGAACTGAAGCTTTCTTT. It translates to CSVPLGGTEAFF.

The sample holds many counts of this clonotype. CDR3: CASSLGPRDTQYF. CDR3 DNA: TGTGCCAGCAGCTTAGGGCCGCGTGATACGCAGTATTTT. The chain is built from TRBV7-3 and TRBJ2-3; D gene unclear. Germline V lookup: CDR1 SGHTA, CDR2 FQGTGA. CDR3 size: 13 residues. The V end was cut by 2 bases, the J end by 6 bases, with 9 bases between. Drawing the rest from reference TRBV7-3 and TRBJ2-3, the complete variable domain is GAGVSQTPSNKVTEKGKYVELRCDPISGHTALYWYRQSLGQGPEFLIYFQGTGAADDSGLPNDRFFAVRPEGSVSTLKIQRTERGDSAVYLCASSLGPRDTQYFGPGTRLTVL.

This clonotype was found many times. This may be a read error: a much more frequent sequence differs by one nucleotide. The J gene is TRBJ2-6, the V gene TRBV7-3, with a weak D call TRBD1 (5 bases). This CDR3 region has 11 residues. The germline CDR1 and CDR2 sequences are SGHTA and FQGTGA. The DNA of the CDR3 is TGTGCCAGCAGAGGGGCCAAAGTCCTGACTTTC. Amino acid sequence: CASRGAKVLTF.

This clonotype was counted many times. The chain combines TRBV20-1 with TRBJ1-2; maybe TRBD1 (5 bases). Germline V lookup: CDR1 DFQATT, CDR2 SNEGSKA (reference sequence). The CDR3 loop spans 13 amino acids. Trimming shortened V by 0 bases and J by 7 bases, and 12 bases separated the two germline ends. For the CDR3, the DNA is TGCAGTGCTAGAGATGCGACAGTCCTTGGCTACACCTTC. Translating gives CSARDATVLGYTF.

This clonotype was detected ten times or more. The rearrangement joins TRBV3-1 to TRBJ2-2, with no clear D. V was cut by 1 base and J by 0 bases, with 9 bases left in between. The length of the CDR3 is 16 residues. Germline assignment: CDR1 LGHDT and CDR2 YNNKEL (reference sequence). The CDR3 reads CASSQVTGSNTGELFF. CDR3 in DNA: TGTGCCAGCAGCCAAGTAACTGGGTCGAACACCGGGGAGCTGTTTTTT. Full variable domain (rest looked up from reference TRBV3-1 and TRBJ2-2): DTAVSQTPKYLVTQMGNDKSIKCEQNLGHDTMYWYKQDSKKFLKIMFSYNNKELIINETVPNRFSPKSPDKAHLNLHINSLELGDSAVYFCASSQVTGSNTGELFFGEGSRLTVL.

This clonotype was found many times. The chain couples TRBV5-1 to TRBJ2-7; 9 nucleotides match TRBD1. Germline V gives CDR1 SGHRS, CDR2 YFSETQ. The V and J ends lost 4 bases and 5 bases, in that order; junction bases with no gene match: 7. The CDR3 sequence is 14 residues long. The DNA of the CDR3 is TGCGCCAGCAGCGAAGGGACAGGGATGCACGAGCAGTACTTC. It encodes CASSEGTGMHEQYF.

This clonotype has a count of ten or more. This chain joins TRBV12-3 or TRBV12-4 and TRBJ1-2; weak D call: TRBD1 (6 bases). V lost 5 bases to trimming and J lost 4 bases, with 11 bases between them. The CDR3 covers 13 residues. DNA of the CDR3: TGTGCCAGCAGTGTGACAGGTTCCTATGGCTACACCTTC. It codes for CASSVTGSYGYTF.

This clonotype is termed medium-sized. V gene TRBV20-1 combines with J gene TRBJ2-1, with 11 bases matching TRBD2. CDR3 length: 16 amino acids. Looked up from germline, CDR1 is DFQATT and CDR2 is SNEGSKA (reference sequence). The J segment lost 5 bases and the V segment lost 1 base, leaving 7 bases of the junction unmatched. The CDR3 protein is CSARVASGGTDNEQFF. CDR3 sequence (DNA): TGCAGTGCTAGAGTGGCTAGCGGGGGGACGGACAATGAGCAGTTCTTC.

This clonotype was detected many times. The chain carries TRBV5-5 and TRBJ2-2; TRBD2 matches 7 bases. The CDR3 runs to 16 residues. V lost 4 bases to trimming and J lost 6 bases; unmatched junction nucleotides: 12. From germline, CDR1 is SGHKS and CDR2 YYEKEE (reference sequence). The CDR3 nucleotides are TGTGCCAGCAGCCCGGCAGGACTAGAATCATCCGGGGAGCTGTTTTTT. Translated: CASSPAGLESSGELFF.

The table lists this clonotype with many counts. This chain connects TRBV20-1 to TRBJ1-1; D unclear. The CDR3 runs to 10 residues. From germline, CDR1 is DFQATT and CDR2 SNEGSKA (reference sequence). The CDR3 here is CRAEADEAFF. The CDR3, as DNA: TGCAGGGCCGAGGCGGATGAAGCTTTCTTT.

This clonotype has ten or more counts. This chain links TRBV11-2 with TRBJ2-3, with unresolved D. CDR3 length equals 16 residues. V was shortened by 7 bases and J by 2 bases, with 19 bases between the two germline ends. Per germline, CDR1 SGHAT and CDR2 FQNNGV. CDR3 nucleotide sequence: TGTGCCAGCACCTCTCTTAACCTTTCCGTCACAGATACGCAGTATTTT. Protein product: CASTSLNLSVTDTQYF.

This clonotype was recorded at least ten times. The chain links TRBV5-1 to TRBJ2-7, with 7 bases fitting TRBD1. CDR1 SGHRS and CDR2 YFSETQ come from the germline V gene. The CDR3 is 14 amino acids. V shed 0 bases, J shed 5 bases, and the junction held 5 bases outside the gene matches. The DNA of the CDR3 is TGCGCCAGCAGCTTGGGACAGGGATACGACGAGCAGTACTTC. Amino acids: CASSLGQGYDEQYF.

This clonotype was counted at least ten times. The chain has TRBV10-3 and TRBJ2-7, with D possibly being TRBD2 (5 bases). V dropped 3 bases and J dropped 3 bases, with 18 bases sitting between them. The germline CDR1 and CDR2 sequences are ENHRY and SYGVKD. This CDR3 is 16 amino acids long. CDR3 sequence reads: CAISETGSRRVYEQYF. In nucleotides, the CDR3 is TGTGCCATCAGTGAAACGGGCTCAAGGCGGGTCTACGAGCAGTACTTC.

This clonotype appeared many times. The rearrangement links TRBV7-8 to TRBJ1-1; D remains unclear. Per the germline V gene, CDR1 is SGHVS and CDR2 is FQNEAQ. V was trimmed by 4 bases and J by 1 base, leaving 10 bases between them. This CDR3 has 14 amino acids. Here the CDR3 DNA reads TGTGCCAGCAGCTCTACTGCGGCGAACACTGAAGCTTTCTTT. This codes for CASSSTAANTEAFF.

The sample holds many counts of this clonotype. CDR3 region: CASSLSGATQYF. The DNA for the CDR3 is TGTGCCAGCAGCTTAAGCGGGGCAACGCAGTATTTT. The rearrangement joins TRBV11-2 to TRBJ2-3, with TRBD2 matching 7 bases. The CDR3 is made up of 12 amino acids. The junction had 2 bases not matched to a gene; V was cut back by 2 bases and J by 9 bases. The germline V gene encodes CDR1 SGHAT and CDR2 FQNNGV. The full variable domain, rest sourced from reference TRBV11-2 and TRBJ2-3, is EAGVAQSPRYKIIEKRQSVAFWCNPISGHATLYWYQQILGQGPKLLIQFQNNGVVDDSQLPKDRFSAERLKGVDSTLKIQPAKLEDSAVYLCASSLSGATQYFGPGTRLTVL.